The 14 T cell receptor beta chains in this list originate from one sample, sequenced in a study of blood T cell repertoires in COVID-19. Only in-frame clones appear in the TCRdb table, and some are missing; sequencing was by immunoSEQ multiplex PCR. The table shows approximately 220,000 clones, with under 90% occurring only once. Sequencing input: PBMCs or T cells enriched from blood (not recorded which). These receptors were obtained from a woman aged 45-65 years who had been exposed to COVID-19.

The J gene is TRBJ2-2, the V gene TRBV5-4; D remains unclear. V was shortened by 2 bases and J by 0 bases, with 8 bases between the two germline ends. Germline V gene data show CDR1 as SGHNT and CDR2 as YYREEE (reference sequence). The CDR3 spans 15 residues. CDR3 sequence: CASSFRKTNTGELFF. The CDR3 coding sequence is TGTGCCAGCAGCTTCAGGAAGACGAACACCGGGGAGCTGTTTTTT. The whole variable domain, filled in from reference TRBV5-4 and TRBJ2-2, reads ETGVTQSPTHLIKTRGQQVTLRCSSQSGHNTVSWYQQALGQGPQFIFQYYREEENGRGNFPPRFSGLQFPNYSSELNVNALELDDSALYLCASSFRKTNTGELFFGEGSRLTVL.

This chain connects TRBV18 to TRBJ1-2; weak D call: TRBD1 (6 bases). V shed 3 bases and J shed 4 bases, with 15 bases lying between them. Germline CDR1 reads KGHSH; CDR2 reads LQKENI. CDR3 size: 15 residues. The CDR3 DNA follows: TGTGCCAGCTCACCCGCCAGGGGCTATTCCTATGGCTACACCTTC. Translating it yields CASSPARGYSYGYTF.

This chain links TRBV5-1 with TRBJ2-1; the match to TRBD2 covers 11 bases. The J segment lost 10 bases and the V segment lost 1 base, leaving 4 bases of the junction unmatched. CDR3 length equals 14 residues. The germline CDR1 and CDR2 sequences are SGHRS and YFSETQ. As DNA, the CDR3 is TGCGCCAGCAGCTTGACTAGCGGGGGAGGAGAGCAGTTCTTC. It yields the protein CASSLTSGGGEQFF.

The chain recombines TRBV28 with TRBJ1-6, with D possibly TRBD1 on 5 matching bases. Trimming pared 5 bases from V and 10 bases from J, leaving 12 bases between. From germline, CDR1 is MDHEN and CDR2 SYDVKM. There are 13 residues in the CDR3. Here the CDR3 reads CASSHRLGSPLHF. The CDR3 DNA is TGTGCCAGCAGTCACAGGCTTGGGTCACCCCTCCACTTT.

The V and J genes are TRBV12-3 or TRBV12-4 and TRBJ2-5, with TRBD2 as a possible D gene (5 bases). The CDR3 runs to 11 residues. The V gene lost 3 bases and the J gene lost 7 bases, with 6 bases spanning the gap. CDR3: CASSLSGTQYF. DNA for the CDR3: TGTGCCAGCAGTTTGAGCGGGACCCAGTACTTC.

This rearrangement joins TRBV11-2 to TRBJ1-4; 10 bases agree with TRBD1. The CDR3 is 16 residues long. V gave up 1 base and J gave up 10 bases; unmatched junction bases: 9. Germline loops: CDR1 SGHAT, CDR2 FQNNGV. CDR3 amino acids: CASSLGGTGDKGKLFF. Here the CDR3 DNA reads TGTGCCAGCAGCTTAGGCGGGACAGGGGATAAAGGAAAACTGTTTTTT. The full variable domain, in which reference TRBV11-2 and TRBJ1-4 provide the parts outside the CDR3, is EAGVAQSPRYKIIEKRQSVAFWCNPISGHATLYWYQQILGQGPKLLIQFQNNGVVDDSQLPKDRFSAERLKGVDSTLKIQPAKLEDSAVYLCASSLGGTGDKGKLFFGSGTQLSVL.

The rearrangement links TRBV7-2 to TRBJ2-3, with TRBD2 matching over 10 bases. V shed 5 bases, J shed 3 bases, and the junction held 8 bases outside the gene matches. The germline gives CDR1 SGHTA, CDR2 FQGNSA. This CDR3 is built from 16 residues. The CDR3: CASSHRPGLATDTQYF. The CDR3 bases are TGTGCCAGCAGCCACCGACCGGGACTAGCGACAGATACGCAGTATTTT.

This clone was seen once. This chain joins TRBV7-9 and TRBJ2-3, with a weak D call TRBD2 (6 bases). Germline CDR1 and CDR2: SEHNR and FQNEAQ (reference sequence). The CDR3 is 15 residues long. Trimming pared 4 bases from V and 2 bases from J, leaving 13 bases between. The CDR3 loop is CASSSAGPYTDTQYF. The CDR3 DNA reads TGTGCCAGCAGCTCAGCGGGCCCTTACACAGATACGCAGTATTTT.

Here the CDR3 DNA reads TGTGCTAGTGGCGCGACCGTAGCGGGGCGCACTGAAGCTTTCTTT. It yields the protein CASGATVAGRTEAFF. The chain couples TRBV12-5 to TRBJ1-1; D is perhaps TRBD1 (5 bases). This CDR3 contains 15 residues. Germline V gene sequence: CDR1 LGHNT, CDR2 FRNRAP. Trimming removed 6 bases from V and 4 bases from J, with 18 bases in between.

The chain combines TRBV18 with TRBJ2-2; tentatively, D is TRBD1 (6 bases). The CDR3 length is 13 residues. Trimming took 4 bases from V and 13 from J, leaving 16 bases between them. Germline V gives CDR1 KGHSH, CDR2 LQKENI. This CDR3 is CASSQTTGLWLFF. CDR3 DNA: TGTGCCAGCTCACAGACGACAGGCCTATGGCTGTTTTTT.

Remarks on this clone: At one end the junction does not follow the germline gene, possibly because of a read error. The CDR3, as DNA: TGTGCCAGCAGCACGGGACAGGAAATTAATAAGTCACCCCTCCACTTT. Protein: CASSTGQEINKSPLHF. The rearrangement joins TRBV5-5 to TRBJ1-6; 8 bases are shared with TRBD1. The CDR3 is made up of 16 amino acids. Germline V lookup: CDR1 SGHKS, CDR2 YYEKEE (reference sequence).

Regarding this clone: The same CDR3 arises from other DNA sequences in this sample as well. CDR3 loop: CASSPGQGTEAFF. The CDR3 DNA reads TGTGCCAGCAGTCCGGGACAGGGGACTGAAGCTTTCTTT. The chain uses TRBV12-3 or TRBV12-4 and TRBJ1-1; TRBD1 aligns across 10 bases. This CDR3 region has 13 residues. Trimming at V came to 5 bases and at J to 5 bases, leaving 2 bases not matched to a gene.

The V gene is TRBV5-5, the J gene TRBJ1-2; D is unresolved. Between the trimmed V and J ends, which lost 4 bases and 4 bases, there was a span of 20 bases. The CDR3 is 16 residues long. Germline CDR1 is SGHKS and CDR2 is YYEKEE (reference sequence). CDR3 sequence reads: CASSPGWSANVYGYTF. CDR3 DNA: TGTGCCAGCAGCCCCGGTTGGTCTGCCAATGTCTATGGCTACACCTTC.

This clone was seen once. The CDR3 loop reads CASSIEDGGYGYTF. In nucleotides, the CDR3 is TGTGCCAGTAGTATAGAGGACGGGGGATATGGCTACACCTTC. The V and J genes are TRBV19 and TRBJ1-2, with D perhaps TRBD1 (5 bases). This CDR3 contains 14 residues. Germline V gene sequence: CDR1 LNHDA, CDR2 SQIVND (reference sequence). Trimming took 0 bases from V and 5 from J, leaving 10 bases between them.